The 3 T cell receptor beta chains below were found in one sample sequenced in a study of Graves' ophthalmopathy and Graves' hyperthyroidism. The authors amplified TCR beta CDR3 regions, and they did so from RNA transcripts for repertoire sequencing. First-round RT-PCR with HTBI primers preceded a second-round multiplex PCR. TCRdb ran MiXCR on the multiplex PCR reads and lists one entry per CDR3 protein. The sample has over a million distinct CDR3 sequences, approximately 35% seen once; the top ten hold over 8.5%. Input material: peripheral blood or thyroid tissue (not recorded which). Every receptor here comes from an adult man with Graves' hyperthyroidism.

V and J are TRBV7-2 and TRBJ2-3; D is unclear. The CDR3 contains 12 residues. V lost 1 base to trimming and J lost 8 bases, with 7 bases between them. Germline V gene data show CDR1 as SGHTA and CDR2 as FQGNSA. CDR3 region: CASSLGESTQYF. The CDR3, as DNA: TGTGCCAGCAGCTTAGGGGAAAGTACGCAGTATTTT.

Ten or more counts support this clonotype. The J gene is TRBJ1-6, the V gene TRBV19; D is possibly TRBD1 (5 bases). V dropped 4 bases and J dropped 6 bases, with 16 bases sitting between them. Germline CDR1 and CDR2: LNHDA and SQIVND (reference sequence). The CDR3 runs to 16 residues. The CDR3 DNA reads TGTGCCAGTAGTAAGGGACCGAACTTACTTAATTCACCCCTCCACTTT. It is translated as CASSKGPNLLNSPLHF.

This clonotype was found a few times. The chain combines TRBV5-4 with TRBJ2-7; D may be TRBD2 (6 bases). V was clipped by 4 bases and J by 2 bases, with 16 bases between them. The CDR3 loop spans 15 amino acids. Germline CDR1 and CDR2: SGHNT and YYREEE (reference sequence). The CDR3 nucleotides read TGTGCCAGCAGCGGAAGCAGCGGGCGGGCCTACGAGCAGTACTTC. This sequence encodes CASSGSSGRAYEQYF.